One sample yielded the 30 T cell receptor beta chains listed below, sequenced in a study of vaccination effects on CD4 cells after COVID-19. Using immunoSEQ multiplex PCR, the repertoire was profiled, and TCRdb retains in-frame clones only, with some absent. This sample yields tens of thousands of clones, of which over 65% are seen a single time; approximately 2.4% belongs to the top ten. Scientists isolated CD4+ T cells after a roughly nine-day culture period ended. The cohort was immunized with two doses of either the BNT162b2 or mRNA-1273 vaccine. Their recognized antigens are unknown. This specimen was CD4+ T cells from PBMCs cultured without peptide, taken after COVID-19 vaccination. Receptor source: a human donor who received a COVID-19 vaccine.

This chain uses TRBV7-9 with TRBJ1-4; no clear D. V lost 5 bases to trimming and J lost 0 bases, with 7 bases between them. The CDR3 covers 14 residues. Germline CDR1 and CDR2: SEHNR and FQNEAQ (reference sequence). The chain's CDR3 is CASSPEATNEKLFF. CDR3 sequence (DNA): TGTGCCAGCAGCCCGGAGGCAACTAATGAAAAACTGTTTTTT.

This rearrangement joins TRBV7-9 to TRBJ2-5; D is tentatively TRBD1 or TRBD2 (6 bases each). Germline lookup yields CDR1 SEHNR and CDR2 FQNEAQ (reference sequence). This CDR3 region has 13 residues. V was trimmed by 3 bases and J by 4 bases, leaving 9 bases between them. Here the CDR3 reads CASSLGGGETQYF. CDR3 nucleotides: TGTGCCAGCAGCTTGGGGGGCGGAGAGACCCAGTACTTC.

The chain recombines TRBV5-6 with TRBJ1-5; TRBD1 aligns across 7 bases. The V segment lost 2 bases and the J segment 2 bases; nucleotides outside the gene matches: 4. The length of the CDR3 is 15 residues. In germline, CDR1 is SGHDT, CDR2 YYEEEE. The CDR3 sequence is CASSLRDRGNQPQHF. The CDR3 DNA follows: TGTGCCAGCAGCTTAAGGGACAGAGGCAATCAGCCCCAGCATTTT.

Regarding this clone: A junction boundary mismatches the germline segment, possibly from a read error. The rearrangement links TRBV7-8 to TRBJ1-2, with a weak D call TRBD1 (5 bases). This CDR3 spans 13 amino acids. CDR1 and CDR2 (germline): SGHVS, FQNEAQ. CDR3 nucleotides: TGTGCCAGCAGCCGGGTAATATTTTCGACAGATCAATTC. Residues: CASSRVIFSTDQF.

The chain uses TRBV5-1 and TRBJ2-1, with D possibly being TRBD2 (5 bases). The CDR3 length is 15 residues. The V gene lost 0 bases and the J gene lost 6 bases, with 13 bases spanning the gap. Germline V gene data show CDR1 as SGHRS and CDR2 as YFSETQ. The CDR3 loop reads CASSLGLASSNEQFF. The CDR3 coding sequence is TGCGCCAGCAGCTTGGGGTTAGCGTCGAGCAATGAGCAGTTCTTC.

The chain uses TRBV18 and TRBJ1-2; tentative D call: TRBD1 (5 bases). Trimming left V 3 bases short and J 4 bases short, with 9 bases between. The germline gives CDR1 KGHSH, CDR2 LQKENI. This CDR3 has 13 amino acids. The CDR3, as DNA: TGTGCCAGCTCACCGGGCGGGGCCTATGGCTACACCTTC. This codes for CASSPGGAYGYTF.

The chain employs TRBV6-6 and TRBJ2-5; D is unresolved. V lost 10 bases and J lost 3, with 12 bases in between. The CDR3 contains 12 residues. Germline V gives CDR1 MNHNY, CDR2 SVGAGI (reference sequence). CDR3 protein: CATKRQEETQYF. Written as DNA, the CDR3 is TGTGCCACCAAAAGGCAGGAAGAGACCCAGTACTTC.

The gene calls are TRBV7-3 and TRBJ2-1, with D maybe TRBD2 (5 bases). Per germline, CDR1 SGHTA and CDR2 FQGTGA. V dropped 2 bases and J dropped 7 bases, with 9 bases sitting between them. This CDR3 comprises 13 residues. The CDR3: CASSLGSGNEQFF. CDR3 nucleotide sequence: TGTGCCAGCAGCTTAGGGTCGGGAAATGAGCAGTTCTTC.

This clone turned up a few times. The chain carries TRBV5-1 and TRBJ2-1; TRBD1 matches at 9 bases. V lost 3 bases and J lost 9; bases outside the gene matches: 7. Germline V gene sequence: CDR1 SGHRS, CDR2 YFSETQ. CDR3 length: 14 amino acids. The CDR3 reads CASSSGTGYGEQFF. CDR3 DNA sequence: TGCGCCAGCAGCTCCGGGACAGGGTACGGTGAGCAGTTCTTC.

The V gene is TRBV7-2, the J gene TRBJ1-6; D is possibly TRBD1 (6 bases). Trimming left V 5 bases short and J 8 bases short, with 16 bases between. This CDR3 is built from 15 residues. Germline V CDR1 and CDR2: SGHTA, FQGNSA. Written as DNA, the CDR3 is TGTGCCAGCAGCCTCGGGACACGGAAGGATTCACCCCTCCACTTT. This codes for CASSLGTRKDSPLHF.

The chain couples TRBV10-2 to TRBJ2-2, with 9 bases matching TRBD1. Trimming took 3 bases from V and 7 from J; bases not matched to a gene: 6. The CDR3 loop spans 15 amino acids. Germline V gene sequence: CDR1 WSHSY, CDR2 SAAADI. The CDR3 reads CASSDTQGAIGELFF. CDR3 DNA sequence: TGCGCCAGCAGTGATACACAGGGGGCGATCGGGGAGCTGTTTTTT.

The rearrangement joins TRBV7-2 to TRBJ2-1, with D maybe TRBD1 (6 bases). CDR1 and CDR2 (germline): SGHTA, FQGNSA. This CDR3 has 15 amino acids. V shed 6 bases and J shed 5 bases, with 17 bases lying between them. In DNA, the CDR3 is TGTGCCAGCAGACCACCCGGGACAAATAACAATGAGCAGTTCTTC. Encoded protein: CASRPPGTNNNEQFF. The variable domain in full, completed from reference TRBV7-2 and TRBJ2-1, reads GAGVSQSPSNKVTEKGKDVELRCDPISGHTALYWYRQSLGQGLEFLIYFQGNSAPDKSGLPSDRFSAERTGGSVSTLTIQRTQQEDSAVYLCASRPPGTNNNEQFFGPGTRLTVL.

This chain links TRBV5-8 with TRBJ2-7; D gene unclear. Trimming left V 1 base short and J 6 bases short, with 11 bases between. The CDR3 runs 13 residues. The germline V gene has CDR1 SGHTS and CDR2 YDEGEE. CDR3 loop: CASSLNRASEQYV. The CDR3 DNA sequence: TGTGCCAGCAGCTTGAACAGAGCATCCGAGCAGTACGTC.

J is TRBJ1-2 and V is TRBV14; TRBD1 aligns across 7 bases. V shed 4 bases, J shed 7 bases, and the junction held 6 bases outside the gene matches. Per germline, CDR1 SGHDN and CDR2 FVKESK. This CDR3 has 13 amino acids. CDR3: CASSLGEGAGYTF. The CDR3 DNA is TGTGCCAGCAGCCTTGGGGAGGGGGCTGGCTACACCTTC. The full variable domain, with the rest looked up from reference TRBV14 and TRBJ1-2, is EAGVTQFPSHSVIEKGQTVTLRCDPISGHDNLYWYRRVMGKEIKFLLHFVKESKQDESGMPNNRFLAERTGGTYSTLKVQPAELEDSGVYFCASSLGEGAGYTFGSGTRLTVV.

The V gene is TRBV6-5, the J gene TRBJ2-3, with no clear D. This CDR3 comprises 14 residues. Germline V gene sequence: CDR1 MNHEY, CDR2 SVGAGI. The V end lost 6 bases, the J end lost 3 bases, and 13 bases lay between the germline ends. As DNA, the CDR3 is TGTGCCAGCAGGCGGACGCCTAGGACAGATACGCAGTATTTT. This encodes CASRRTPRTDTQYF.

On this clone itself: Other DNA sequences of this sample code for an identical CDR3. This chain joins TRBV2 and TRBJ2-1; no definite D call. The germline V gene has CDR1 SNHLY and CDR2 FYNNEI. V was shortened by 4 bases and J by 4 bases, with 2 bases between the two germline ends. The CDR3 loop spans 11 amino acids. The CDR3: CASSVYNEQFF. The CDR3 DNA sequence: TGTGCCAGCAGTGTTTACAATGAGCAGTTCTTC.

This sequence joins TRBV18 and TRBJ2-2; D is unclear. Germline V CDR1 and CDR2: KGHSH, LQKENI. The CDR3 runs to 16 residues. The V and J ends lost 3 bases and 3 bases respectively, with 14 bases between them. CDR3 region: CASSPAILRDTGELFF. The CDR3 DNA is TGTGCCAGCTCACCCGCCATCCTAAGGGACACCGGGGAGCTGTTTTTT. The full variable domain, rest sourced from reference TRBV18 and TRBJ2-2, is NAGVMQNPRHLVRRRGQEARLRCSPMKGHSHVYWYRQLPEEGLKFMVYLQKENIIDESGMPKERFSAEFPKEGPSILRIQQVVRGDSAAYFCASSPAILRDTGELFFGEGSRLTVL.

This clone has a single count. This chain links TRBV6-5 with TRBJ1-2, with a tentative D call TRBD1 (6 bases). CDR1 is MNHEY, CDR2 SVGAGI, per germline. The V and J ends lost 0 bases and 8 bases respectively, with 13 bases between them. CDR3 length: 14 residues. This CDR3 is CASSYSLGGSGYTF. DNA for the CDR3: TGTGCCAGCAGTTACTCGTTAGGGGGAAGCGGCTACACCTTC.

This clone showed up just a few times. The rearrangement uses TRBV9 and TRBJ1-1; no reliable D call. Per the germline V gene, CDR1 is SGDLS and CDR2 is YYNGEE. This CDR3 has 14 residues. The germline V and J ends were trimmed by 0 bases and 5 bases, with 11 bases remaining between them. The CDR3 loop reads CASSVAWSSTEAFF. The CDR3, as DNA: TGTGCCAGCAGCGTAGCTTGGAGTTCGACTGAAGCTTTCTTT.

V and J are TRBV5-6 and TRBJ1-1; 7 bases map to TRBD1. The CDR3 length is 14 residues. From germline, CDR1 is SGHDT and CDR2 YYEEEE. J was trimmed by 0 bases and V by 4 bases; bases with no gene match: 3. DNA of the CDR3: TGTGCCAGCAGCGTGACAGGGATGAACACTGAAGCTTTCTTT. It encodes CASSVTGMNTEAFF.

This clone has just a few counts. The rearrangement links TRBV15 to TRBJ2-1, with D hard to call. V lost 1 base, J lost 2 bases, and 0 bases lay in between. The CDR3 spans 12 residues. CDR1 is LNHNV, CDR2 YYDKDF, per germline (reference sequence). The CDR3 loop reads CATSRAYNEQFF. The CDR3 bases are TGTGCCACCAGCAGAGCCTACAATGAGCAGTTCTTC.

V gene TRBV5-1 combines with J gene TRBJ2-7; D possibly corresponds to TRBD2 (5 bases). Germline values: CDR1 SGHRS, CDR2 YFSETQ. The CDR3 is 13 residues long. Trimming stripped 0 bases from V and 6 bases from J, with 10 bases between. The CDR3 sequence: CASSLGPGSEQYV. Here the CDR3 DNA reads TGCGCCAGCAGCTTGGGGCCGGGGTCCGAGCAGTACGTC.

This chain joins TRBV5-6 and TRBJ2-1, with 12 nucleotides matching TRBD2. The ends lost 5 bases at V and 15 bases at J; junction bases unmatched: 9. The CDR3 is 13 residues long. CDR1 SGHDT and CDR2 YYEEEE come from the germline V gene. The DNA of the CDR3 is TGTGCCAGCAGTCAACCTACTAGCGGGGGGACGTTCTTC. This translates into CASSQPTSGGTFF.

The V and J genes are TRBV19 and TRBJ2-5, with a possible D match to TRBD1 (7 bases). V lost 5 bases and J lost 1, with 14 bases in between. The CDR3 runs 15 residues. CDR1 is LNHDA and CDR2 is SQIVND in the germline V gene (reference sequence). The CDR3 coding sequence is TGTGCCAGTAGTGCGCCCCAGGGGGGCCAAGAGACCCAGTACTTC. This translates into CASSAPQGGQETQYF.

The chain combines TRBV14 with TRBJ1-1, with no clear D. Germline V CDR1 and CDR2: SGHDN, FVKESK. This CDR3 is built from 15 residues. V was trimmed by 4 bases and J by 0 bases, leaving 12 bases between them. Here the CDR3 reads CASSPRVLLNTEAFF. CDR3 coding DNA: TGTGCCAGCAGCCCAAGGGTTTTATTGAACACTGAAGCTTTCTTT.

The rearrangement joins TRBV18 to TRBJ1-5; D possibly corresponds to TRBD1 (6 bases). Looked up from germline, CDR1 is KGHSH and CDR2 is LQKENI. This CDR3 spans 16 amino acids. The germline V and J ends were trimmed by 2 bases and 6 bases, with 17 bases remaining between them. CDR3 protein: CASSPSAAGVGQPQHF. DNA for the CDR3: TGTGCCAGCTCACCATCGGCGGCAGGGGTTGGTCAGCCCCAGCATTTT. Filled out from reference TRBV18 and TRBJ1-5, the complete variable domain reads NAGVMQNPRHLVRRRGQEARLRCSPMKGHSHVYWYRQLPEEGLKFMVYLQKENIIDESGMPKERFSAEFPKEGPSILRIQQVVRGDSAAYFCASSPSAAGVGQPQHFGDGTRLSIL.

The V and J genes are TRBV6-5 and TRBJ1-2; 9 bases agree with TRBD1. This CDR3 region has 14 residues. Germline V gene data show CDR1 as MNHEY and CDR2 as SVGAGI. With V trimmed by 2 bases and J by 8 bases, 6 bases remained unmatched. CDR3 bases: TGTGCCAGCAGTTACGGACAGGGGTTAGGAGGCTACACCTTC. Encoded protein: CASSYGQGLGGYTF.

This sequence joins TRBV5-1 and TRBJ1-2; D perhaps matches TRBD1 (5 bases). CDR1 is SGHRS, CDR2 YFSETQ, per germline. Trimming took off 7 bases at V and 1 base at J, with 14 bases between the two ends. The CDR3 has 14 residues. The CDR3 protein is CASRRGDSNYGYTF. CDR3 nucleotide sequence: TGCGCCAGCCGGCGGGGTGACAGTAACTATGGCTACACCTTC.

This clone was detected a few times. This chain connects TRBV28 to TRBJ1-5; D ambiguous. Germline CDR1 and CDR2: MDHEN and SYDVKM. With 4 bases removed from V and 4 bases from J, the gap between germline ends came to 14 bases. This CDR3 contains 15 residues. This CDR3 is CASSSGRPLNQPQHF. The CDR3 nucleotides read TGTGCCAGCAGTTCGGGCAGGCCCCTTAATCAGCCCCAGCATTTT.

The V and J genes are TRBV6-5 and TRBJ1-3; D unresolved. V lost 4 bases to trimming and J lost 1 base, with 11 bases between them. Germline lookup yields CDR1 MNHEY and CDR2 SVGAGI. CDR3 length: 15 residues. The CDR3 nucleotides read TGTGCCAGCAGTTCCACATTTGGGTCTGGAAACACCATATATTTT. Protein sequence: CASSSTFGSGNTIYF.